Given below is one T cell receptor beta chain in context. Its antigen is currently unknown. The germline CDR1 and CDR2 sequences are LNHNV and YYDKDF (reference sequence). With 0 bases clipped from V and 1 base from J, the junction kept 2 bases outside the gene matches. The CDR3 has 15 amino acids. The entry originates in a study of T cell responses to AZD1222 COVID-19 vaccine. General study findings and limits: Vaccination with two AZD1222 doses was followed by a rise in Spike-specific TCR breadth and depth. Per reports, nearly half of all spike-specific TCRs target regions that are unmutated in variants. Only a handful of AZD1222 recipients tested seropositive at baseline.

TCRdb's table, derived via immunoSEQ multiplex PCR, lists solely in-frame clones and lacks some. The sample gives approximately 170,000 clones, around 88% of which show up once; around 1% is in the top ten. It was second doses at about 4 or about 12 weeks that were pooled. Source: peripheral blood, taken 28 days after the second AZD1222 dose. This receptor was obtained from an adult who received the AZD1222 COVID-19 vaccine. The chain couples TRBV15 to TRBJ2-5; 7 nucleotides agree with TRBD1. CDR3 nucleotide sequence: TGTGCCACCAGCAGAGATCGGGACAGCCAAGAGACCCAGTACTTC. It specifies CATSRDRDSQETQYF. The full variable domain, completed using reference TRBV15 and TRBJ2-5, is DAMVIQNPRYQVTQFGKPVTLSCSQTLNHNVMYWYQQKSSQAPKLLFHYYDKDFNNEADTPDNFQSRRPNTSFCFLDIRSPGLGDTAMYLCATSRDRDSQETQYFGPGTRLLVL.